These 4 T cell receptor beta chains share one sample of origin, sequenced in a study of beta chain features in type 1 diabetes. Overall study results and limits: Type 1 diabetes patients had moderately but significantly shorter TCRB CDR3s in all four CD4+ subsets.

No antigen has been identified for these receptors. Expressed TCRB transcripts were sequenced because the isolated RNA had all been reverse transcribed beforehand. Measured with immunoSEQ multiplex PCR; TCRdb has only the in-frame clones, and not every one. This sample carries 140,000 to 150,000 clones, more than 10% of them seen once, and the ten largest clones take less than 1.5%. The sequenced sample consisted of central memory CD4+ T cells from blood. These receptors were taken from a man younger than 35 with type 1 diabetes.

This clone came up a few times. The rearrangement joins TRBV27 to TRBJ2-6; the D call may be TRBD1 or TRBD2 (5 bases each). CDR1 MNHEY and CDR2 SMNVEV come from the germline V gene (reference sequence). The CDR3 covers 15 residues. V lost 6 bases and J lost 3, with 12 bases in between. The CDR3 nucleotides read TGTGCCAGCAGCCGTGGGGGTATTGGGGCCAACGTCCTGACTTTC. It translates to CASSRGGIGANVLTF.

This clone has more than one count but fewer than ten. Other nucleotide sequences from this sample produce the same CDR3. V and J are TRBV20-1 and TRBJ1-4; D remains unclear. Germline V gene lookup returns CDR1 DFQATT and CDR2 SNEGSKA (reference sequence). This CDR3 is built from 11 residues. Trimming removed 1 base at V and 8 bases at J, with 5 bases between. CDR3 in amino acids: CSARVGEKLFF. The CDR3 DNA reads TGCAGTGCTAGAGTAGGGGAAAAACTGTTTTTT.

The gene calls are TRBV25-1 and TRBJ1-5, with no clear D. This CDR3 region has 14 residues. Germline V gene data show CDR1 as MGHDK and CDR2 as SYGVNS. Trimming took 3 bases from V and 0 from J, leaving 6 bases between them. The CDR3 sequence: CASSDTYSNQPQHF. CDR3 coding DNA: TGTGCCAGCAGTGACACTTATAGCAATCAGCCCCAGCATTTT.

There are a few counts of this clone. The chain is built from TRBV6-6 and TRBJ2-5, with D unclear. V gave up 0 bases and J gave up 5 bases, with 4 bases separating them. Germline V gene data show CDR1 as MNHNY and CDR2 as SVGAGI (reference sequence). CDR3 length: 12 residues. CDR3 bases: TGTGCCAGCAGTTACTCCGTGGAGACCCAGTACTTC. It is translated as CASSYSVETQYF.